Following are 14 T cell receptor beta chains from one sample sequenced in a study of cytomegalovirus exposure and HLA in healthy donors. TCRdb keeps only in-frame clones here, not all; method: immunoSEQ multiplex PCR. Of roughly 52,000 clones listed, 93% are singletons. The sequenced sample was PBMCs. The source of these receptors is a woman in her late teens or twenties in good health and CMV-seropositive.

V usage is TRBV19 and J usage is TRBJ1-5; D gene uncertain. This CDR3 contains 15 residues. From germline, CDR1 is LNHDA and CDR2 SQIVND (reference sequence). V was trimmed by 6 bases and J by 2 bases, leaving 14 bases between them. The CDR3 DNA is TGTGCCAGTAGGCCGTCGGGAGTTGGCAATCAGCCCCAGCATTTT. Its translation is CASRPSGVGNQPQHF.

The chain uses TRBV5-4 and TRBJ1-2, with D maybe TRBD1 (5 bases). Germline CDR1 is SGHNT and CDR2 is YYREEE (reference sequence). The CDR3 consists of 13 residues. Between the trimmed V and J ends, which lost 0 bases and 3 bases, there was a span of 6 bases. The CDR3 region is CASSLVTDYGYTF. CDR3 DNA: TGTGCCAGCAGCTTGGTGACAGACTATGGCTACACCTTC.

This clone was observed a single time. This chain connects TRBV5-1 to TRBJ2-7; TRBD1 matches at 11 bases. This CDR3 contains 14 residues. V gave up 4 bases and J gave up 3 bases; unmatched junction bases: 3. CDR1 SGHRS and CDR2 YFSETQ come from the germline V gene. The CDR3, as DNA: TGCGCCAGCAGCGCGGGACAGGGGGTCTACGAGCAGTACTTC. This encodes CASSAGQGVYEQYF.

The rearrangement uses TRBV30 and TRBJ2-3; 16 nucleotides match TRBD2. The CDR3 length is 16 residues. V was clipped by 5 bases and J by 6 bases; unmatched bases: 8. Germline CDR1 GTSNPN, CDR2 SVGIG (reference sequence). CDR3 region: CAWAKGLAGGSDTQYF. The CDR3 DNA reads as TGTGCCTGGGCGAAGGGACTAGCGGGGGGGTCTGATACGCAGTATTTT. Full variable domain (remainder filled in from reference TRBV30 and TRBJ2-3): SQTIHQWPATLVQPVGSPLSLECTVEGTSNPNLYWYRQAAGRGLQLLFYSVGIGQISSEVPQNLSASRPQDRQFILSSKKLLLSDSGFYLCAWAKGLAGGSDTQYFGPGTRLTVL.

The genes are TRBV21-1 and TRBJ1-5. TRBV21-1 is termed a pseudogene. The CDR3 has 15 residues. The CDR3 region has the DNA TGTGCCAGCGACCCCCGGGGGGGTGGTAATCAGCCCCAGCATTTT. This sequence encodes CASDPRGGGNQPQHF.

J is TRBJ2-7 and V is TRBV5-6; TRBD1 is a possible D gene (5 bases). This CDR3 has 14 residues. Trimming took off 2 bases at V and 7 bases at J, with 16 bases between the two ends. The germline gives CDR1 SGHDT, CDR2 YYEEEE. The CDR3 loop reads CASSLYRPRWEQYF. The DNA of the CDR3 is TGTGCCAGCAGCTTATACAGGCCCCGATGGGAGCAGTACTTC.

This clone is labeled medium-sized (0.01 to 0.1%). The chain has TRBV6-1 and TRBJ2-3, with 10 bases that match TRBD2. CDR3 length: 15 residues. The germline gives CDR1 MNHNS, CDR2 SASEGT. The trim removed 0 bases at V and 4 bases at J, leaving 1 base unmatched. CDR3 region: CASSEAAGGPDTQYF. CDR3 nucleotides: TGTGCCAGCAGTGAAGCAGCGGGGGGGCCAGATACGCAGTATTTT.

The genes are TRBV4-3 and TRBJ2-1, with D possibly matching TRBD1 (6 bases). The CDR3 is 18 amino acids. Per the germline V gene, CDR1 is LGHNA and CDR2 is YSLEER. With 3 bases removed from V and 4 bases from J, the gap between germline ends came to 22 bases. CDR3 residues: CASSHELDRPLSYNEQFF. The CDR3 DNA follows: TGCGCCAGCAGCCACGAATTGGACAGACCCCTTTCATACAATGAGCAGTTCTTC.

J is TRBJ1-4 and V is TRBV4-1; 7 positions agree with TRBD1. This CDR3 is built from 15 residues. The J segment lost 5 bases and the V segment lost 5 bases, leaving 8 bases of the junction unmatched. Germline V gene lookup returns CDR1 MGHRA and CDR2 YSYEKL. CDR3 sequence: CASSYLPGGNEKLFF. The CDR3 DNA follows: TGCGCCAGCAGCTATCTTCCAGGGGGGAATGAAAAACTGTTTTTT.

The V gene is TRBV29-1, the J gene TRBJ2-4, with D possibly TRBD1 on 6 matching bases. CDR1 and CDR2 from the germline V gene are SQVTM and ANQGSEA. The CDR3 runs to 14 residues. The ends were cut back, 0 bases at V and 7 bases at J, with 13 bases in the middle. The CDR3: CSVEEEYRVNIQYF. CDR3 DNA sequence: TGCAGCGTTGAAGAAGAGTACAGGGTGAACATTCAGTACTTC.

This clone was detected once. The chain couples TRBV9 to TRBJ1-2; a weak D match, TRBD1 (5 bases). The V end was cut by 2 bases, the J end by 0 bases, with 11 bases between. The germline V gene has CDR1 SGDLS and CDR2 YYNGEE. The CDR3 contains 15 residues. The CDR3 DNA sequence: TGTGCCAGCAGCGTCTCGACAGAGGCTAACTATGGCTACACCTTC. It encodes CASSVSTEANYGYTF.

This clone was recorded a few times. This sequence joins TRBV6-1 and TRBJ2-7; TRBD2 is a possible D gene (6 bases). V gave up 4 bases and J gave up 6 bases, with 16 bases separating them. This CDR3 contains 14 residues. In germline, CDR1 is MNHNS, CDR2 SASEGT. The CDR3 DNA is TGTGCCAGCAGTGCTACGGGGGAATTGGGCGAGCAGTACTTC. Translated: CASSATGELGEQYF.

The rearrangement links TRBV4-1 to TRBJ2-1; 12 nucleotides align to TRBD2. CDR1 and CDR2 from the germline V gene are MGHRA and YSYEKL. The trim removed 4 bases at V and 7 bases at J, leaving 8 bases unmatched. This CDR3 region has 16 residues. DNA of the CDR3: TGCGCCAGCAGCCGGATTACTAGCGGGGGGAGAAATGAGCAGTTCTTC. It yields the protein CASSRITSGGRNEQFF.

With respect to this clone: Other DNA sequences in the same sample also yield this CDR3. The chain joins TRBV27 to TRBJ2-7; D call uncertain. This CDR3 spans 13 amino acids. Trimming left V 3 bases short and J 2 bases short, with 8 bases between. The V gene's germline CDR1 is MNHEY and CDR2 SMNVEV (reference sequence). The CDR3 coding sequence is TGTGCCAGCAGTTTTGGGCAAACCTACGAGCAGTACTTC. Protein product: CASSFGQTYEQYF.